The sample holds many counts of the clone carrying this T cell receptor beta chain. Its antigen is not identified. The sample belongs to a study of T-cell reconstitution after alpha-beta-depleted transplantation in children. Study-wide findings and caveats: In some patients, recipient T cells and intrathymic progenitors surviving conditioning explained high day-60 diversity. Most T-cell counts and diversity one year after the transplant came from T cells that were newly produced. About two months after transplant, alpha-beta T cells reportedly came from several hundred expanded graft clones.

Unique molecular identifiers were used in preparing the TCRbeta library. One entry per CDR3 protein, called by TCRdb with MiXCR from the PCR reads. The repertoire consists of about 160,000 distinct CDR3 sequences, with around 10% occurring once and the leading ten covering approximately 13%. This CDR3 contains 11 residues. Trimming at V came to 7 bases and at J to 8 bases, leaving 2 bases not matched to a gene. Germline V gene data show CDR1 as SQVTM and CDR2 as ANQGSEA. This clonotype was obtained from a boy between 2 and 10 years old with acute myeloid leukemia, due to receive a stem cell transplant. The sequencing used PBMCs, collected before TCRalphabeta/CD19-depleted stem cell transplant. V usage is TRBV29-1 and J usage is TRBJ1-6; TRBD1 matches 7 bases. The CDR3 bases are TGCAGCGGAGACAGGGATTCACCCCTCCACTTT. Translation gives CSGDRDSPLHF.